This T cell receptor beta chain was captured by sequencing in a study of molecular identifiers for immune sequencing clone quantification. J gave up 1 base and V 10 bases, and 3 bases lay outside the gene matches. Germline CDR1 and CDR2: MNHEY and SVGEGT. The CDR3 is made up of 13 amino acids. Each CDR3 protein is one row after TCRdb ran MiXCR on the PCR reads. The sample shows 15,000 to 20,000 distinct CDR3 sequences, about a fifth of them seen only once. In its sample, this clonotype was seen a few times. The clonotype originates from a human donor in good health. Some libraries in this study had Jurkat cell RNA spiked in. This chain connects TRBV6-2 or TRBV6-3 to TRBJ1-5; TRBD1 matches at 8 bases. Sequencing input: naive CD8+ T cells from blood, with Jurkat cell RNA spiked in. This sample's subset: FACS-sorted CD8+CD4-CCR7+CD45RA+ naive T cells. The CDR3 bases are TGTGCCACCAGGGACAGGAGCAATCAGCCCCAGCATTTT. This encodes CATRDRSNQPQHF.